A selection of T cell receptor beta chains follows, all from one sample in a study of Tregs in tolerant kidney transplant recipients. Assay used: immunoSEQ multiplex PCR; TCRdb lists only in-frame clones, some missing. This sample has 95,000 to 120,000 clones, with about 90% found just once. The starting material was CD4+ T cells from blood, obtained before the transplant. All receptors derive from a human donor who received a combined kidney and bone marrow transplant. The CDR3 runs from the conserved cysteine through the conserved F or W. The D gene is left open where the match is weak. The listing skips clone size in some rows; elsewhere it reads once, few, many or a size class.

D,J,length,size,V,CDR3,DNA
TRBD2,TRBJ2-7,16,-,TRBV5-4,CASSTLAGGLTYEQYF,TGTGCCAGCAGCACCCTAGCGGGAGGATTGACCTACGAGCAGTACTTC
TRBD2,TRBJ2-1,16,once,TRBV29-1,CSVEGGLAASYNEQFF,TGCAGCGTTGAGGGGGGACTAGCGGCTTCCTACAATGAGCAGTTCTTC
TRBD1,TRBJ1-1,14,-,TRBV10-3,CAISRDRVNTEAFF,TGTGCCATCAGTCGGGACAGGGTGAACACTGAAGCTTTCTTT
TRBD1,TRBJ1-2,13,-,TRBV7-8,CASSLTGSYGYTF,TGTGCCAGCAGCTTGACAGGGTCCTATGGCTACACCTTC
TRBD2,TRBJ2-1,15,once,TRBV6-5,CASSNLAGGVYEQFF,TGTGCCAGCAGTAATCTAGCGGGAGGGGTCTATGAGCAGTTCTTC
-,TRBJ2-7,12,-,TRBV29-1,CSVAFGVYEQYF,TGCAGCGTTGCGTTCGGGGTCTACGAGCAGTACTTC
TRBD2,TRBJ2-3,16,once,TRBV5-5,CASSLGGLAGVDTQYF,TGTGCCAGCAGCTTGGGAGGACTAGCGGGAGTAGATACGCAGTATTTT
-,TRBJ2-7,15,-,TRBV5-1,CASSSSGVRSNEQYF,TGCGCCAGCAGCTCGTCAGGGGTAAGGTCTAACGAGCAGTACTTC
-,TRBJ2-3,16,once,TRBV18,CASSPGTPASTDTQYF,TGTGCCAGCTCACCCGGGACACCCGCAAGCACAGATACGCAGTATTTT
TRBD1,TRBJ1-2,14,-,TRBV5-1,CASSSDRASYGYTF,TGCGCCAGCAGCTCCGACAGGGCGAGCTATGGCTACACCTTC
-,TRBJ2-7,14,few,TRBV25-1,CASVPNDSSYEQYF,TGTGCCAGCGTACCGAACGACAGTTCCTACGAGCAGTACTTC
-,TRBJ2-7,13,-,TRBV7-8,CASLGTLGYEQYF,TGTGCCAGCTTGGGGACACTAGGTTACGAGCAGTACTTC
TRBD1,TRBJ1-4,15,-,TRBV5-4,CASSFNRGLNEKLFF,TGTGCCAGCAGCTTCAACAGGGGATTGAATGAAAAACTGTTTTTT
-,TRBJ1-1,13,once,TRBV2,CASSEGVYTEAFF,TGTGCCAGCAGTGAAGGTGTCTACACTGAAGCTTTCTTT
TRBD1,TRBJ1-6,15,-,TRBV7-2,CATGGRGSYNSPLHF,TGTGCCACAGGGGGCAGGGGCTCCTATAATTCACCCCTCCACTTT
TRBD1,TRBJ2-1,13,once,TRBV7-9,CASSLTGRDEQFF,TGTGCCAGCAGCTTGACAGGGCGGGATGAGCAGTTCTTC
TRBD1,TRBJ2-7,13,once,TRBV7-2,CASSRDRVYEQYF,TGTGCCAGCAGCCGGGACAGGGTGTACGAGCAGTACTTC
TRBD2,TRBJ2-5,16,-,TRBV29-1,CSVRGGSGRASGAQYF,TGCAGCGTGCGGGGGGGGTCGGGCAGGGCCTCTGGGGCCCAGTACTTC
-,TRBJ1-1,14,once,TRBV9,CASSVGALVTEAFF,TGTGCCAGCAGCGTAGGGGCTTTGGTCACTGAAGCTTTCTTT
-,TRBJ2-1,14,-,TRBV2,CASRRGTPYNEQFF,TGTGCCAGCAGGAGAGGGACACCGTACAATGAGCAGTTCTTC
-,TRBJ1-5,16,once,TRBV6-5,CASSYSSDSPIGPQHF,TGTGCCAGCAGTTACTCGAGCGACAGCCCGATAGGGCCCCAGCATTTT
TRBD2,TRBJ2-7,15,-,TRBV30,CAWSVRGGRAYEQYF,TGTGCCTGGAGTGTAAGAGGCGGGAGGGCCTACGAGCAGTACTTC
-,TRBJ2-1,12,-,TRBV6-1,CASRANYNEQFF,TGTGCCAGCAGGGCAAACTACAATGAGCAGTTCTTC
-,TRBJ1-1,14,once,TRBV25-1,CASRKKGGDLGAFF,TGTGCCAGCCGAAAAAAGGGAGGGGACTTGGGAGCTTTCTTT
-,TRBJ1-1,15,few,TRBV2,CASSTVVGSGTEAFF,TGTGCCAGCAGTACCGTTGTAGGGAGTGGCACTGAAGCTTTCTTT
TRBD1,TRBJ1-1,16,-,TRBV12-5,CASGLQRTGGLTEAFF,TGTGCTAGTGGTTTGCAAAGGACAGGGGGCCTCACTGAAGCTTTCTTT
-,TRBJ2-1,14,-,TRBV5-1,CASSPQQGYNEQFF,TGCGCCAGCAGCCCCCAACAGGGATACAATGAGCAGTTCTTC
TRBD2,TRBJ2-1,11,-,TRBV20-1,CSADWREVQFF,TGCAGCGCTGACTGGCGGGAGGTACAGTTCTTC
-,TRBJ1-4,14,-,TRBV5-1,CASSLTVLNEKLFF,TGCGCCAGCAGCTTGACAGTACTTAATGAAAAACTGTTTTTT
-,TRBJ2-7,16,-,TRBV6-1,CASSEWPGRPDYEQYF,TGTGCCAGCAGTGAATGGCCAGGGCGACCAGACTACGAGCAGTACTTC
-,TRBJ1-1,13,-,TRBV2,CASLGEGFTEAFF,TGTGCCAGCCTGGGGGAGGGCTTCACTGAAGCTTTCTTT
TRBD1,TRBJ2-7,15,-,TRBV7-9,CASATPGTGSYEQYF,TGTGCCAGCGCCACCCCGGGGACAGGCTCCTACGAGCAGTACTTC
TRBD1,TRBJ1-5,14,-,TRBV7-2,CASSPDRDNQPQHF,TGTGCCAGCAGCCCCGACAGGGACAATCAGCCCCAGCATTTT
-,TRBJ2-1,15,-,TRBV4-1,CASSQSLIAYNEQFF,TGCGCCAGCAGCCAATCTTTAATCGCCTACAATGAGCAGTTCTTC
TRBD2,TRBJ2-3,17,few,TRBV2,CASSERSASGYADTQYF,TGTGCCAGCAGTGAAAGGTCGGCTAGCGGGTACGCAGATACGCAGTATTTT
TRBD2,TRBJ2-5,16,-,TRBV4-1,CASSQDRGLGGVTQYF,TGCGCCAGCAGCCAAGATAGGGGACTAGGCGGTGTGACCCAGTACTTC
-,TRBJ1-5,14,-,TRBV9,CASSASGGGQPQHF,TGTGCCAGCAGCGCATCCGGTGGCGGTCAGCCCCAGCATTTT
-,TRBJ1-5,13,-,TRBV6-1,CASDERRGQPQHF,TGTGCCAGCGACGAGAGACGGGGTCAGCCCCAGCATTTT
TRBD1,TRBJ2-1,15,-,TRBV4-3,CASSQYDRGGNEQFF,TGCGCCAGCAGCCAATACGACAGGGGGGGGAATGAGCAGTTCTTC
TRBD1,TRBJ1-2,15,-,TRBV6-5,CASSYQGGQPYGYTF,TGTGCCAGCAGTTACCAGGGGGGACAGCCCTATGGCTACACCTTC
TRBD2,TRBJ2-1,14,-,TRBV29-1,CSVDNSGGVGEQFF,TGCAGCGTTGATAATAGCGGGGGGGTTGGTGAGCAGTTCTTC
-,TRBJ1-1,15,-,TRBV9,CASSAGLPKNTEAFF,TGTGCCAGCAGCGCGGGACTTCCAAAGAACACTGAAGCTTTCTTT
-,TRBJ1-1,15,-,TRBV6-5,CASSYGGSQNTEAFF,TGTGCCAGCAGTTACGGCGGCAGCCAGAACACTGAAGCTTTCTTT
-,TRBJ1-2,13,-,TRBV11-2,CASSASQGGGYTF,TGTGCCAGCAGCGCCTCACAGGGCGGTGGCTACACCTTC
-,TRBJ1-1,15,once,TRBV19,CASSISPGHGTEAFF,TGTGCCAGTAGTATTTCTCCGGGACACGGAACTGAAGCTTTCTTT
TRBD1,TRBJ2-1,15,-,TRBV29-1,CSVVPGGHSYNEQFF,TGCAGCGTTGTGCCAGGGGGACACTCCTACAATGAGCAGTTCTTC
-,TRBJ1-1,13,-,TRBV11-2,CASSLSSGTQAFF,TGTGCCAGCAGCTTGTCTTCGGGGACACAAGCTTTCTTT
TRBD2,TRBJ2-7,14,-,TRBV11-2,CASSLTSGGDEQYF,TGTGCCAGCAGCTTAACCAGCGGGGGGGACGAGCAGTACTTC
-,TRBJ2-3,15,-,TRBV18,CASSPQSSSTDTQYF,TGTGCCAGCTCGCCACAGAGCTCTAGCACAGATACGCAGTATTTT
TRBD2,TRBJ2-5,17,-,TRBV9,CASSVLSGGPGGETQYF,TGTGCCAGCAGCGTACTTAGCGGGGGTCCCGGTGGAGAGACCCAGTACTTC
-,TRBJ1-1,15,-,TRBV6-5,CASTLGGGTGTEAFF,TGTGCCAGCACCCTCGGGGGGGGTACGGGCACTGAAGCTTTCTTT
TRBD1,TRBJ1-5,16,-,TRBV6-8,CASRQQQGEGDQPQHF,TGTGCCAGCAGGCAACAACAGGGGGAAGGGGATCAGCCCCAGCATTTT
-,TRBJ1-2,16,-,TRBV13,CASSFGSLTVHYGYTF,TGTGCCAGCAGCTTCGGGTCTTTGACAGTGCACTATGGCTACACCTTC